The T cell receptor (beta chain) under discussion was sequenced for a study of chemoradiotherapy in HPV16-positive cancers. Sequencing was performed with immunoSEQ multiplex PCR; in TCRdb, only in-frame clones are kept and a portion is missing. The repertoire holds roughly 6,200 clones, around 83% seen once, with 6.2% in the top ten. Samples were taken several times over chemoradiotherapy. Trimming removed 5 bases from V and 2 bases from J; junction bases left unmatched: 2. CDR3 length equals 14 residues. CDR1 is MNHEY, CDR2 SMNVEV, per germline (reference sequence). This clonotype was obtained from a human donor with HPV-associated anogenital cancer. The specimen was tumor tissue, collected from a patient who underwent chemoradiotherapy. V is TRBV27 and J is TRBJ1-5; 8 positions match TRBD1. This CDR3 is CASSPGQGNQPQHF. In DNA form, the CDR3 reads TGTGCCAGCAGTCCGGGACAGGGCAATCAGCCCCAGCATTTT.